Each of the 15 T cell receptor beta chains below was sequenced from the same sample in a study of blood T cell repertoires in COVID-19. Profiling relied on immunoSEQ multiplex PCR, and the TCRdb table lists in-frame clones only, not all of them. The sample consists of fewer than 250,000 clones, around four fifths of them appearing once. Sample: peripheral blood. These receptors all stem from a woman aged 45-59 years with acute or convalescent COVID-19.

This sequence joins TRBV12-3 or TRBV12-4 and TRBJ2-1; no clear D gene. CDR3 length equals 13 residues. V was pared by 6 bases and J by 12 bases, with 18 bases between. The DNA for the CDR3 is TGTGCCAGCAGCCGCCGACATGAGTTGTGGCAGTTCTTC. Translated, it gives CASSRRHELWQFF.

The V call is TRBV4-2, the J call TRBJ2-5, with TRBD2 matching over 7 bases. The CDR3 runs 18 residues. Germline V gene sequence: CDR1 LGHNA, CDR2 YNFKEQ. V was pared by 1 base and J by 2 bases, with 13 bases of the junction left unmatched. In nucleotides, the CDR3 is TGTGCCAGCAGCCAAGCCGACCGGGCGGGAGTAGGGCAAGAGACCCAGTACTTC. Translating it yields CASSQADRAGVGQETQYF.

The V call is TRBV5-1, the J call TRBJ1-1; possible D gene TRBD1, 6 bases. V dropped 0 bases and J dropped 7 bases, with 19 bases sitting between them. Germline CDR1 is SGHRS and CDR2 is YFSETQ. The CDR3 runs to 16 residues. The CDR3 DNA reads as TGCGCCAGCAGCTTGGAGGGGGGGCGGAATTGGAATGAAGCTTTCTTT. Its protein is CASSLEGGRNWNEAFF.

The chain combines TRBV4-2 with TRBJ2-7, with 9 bases fitting TRBD2. Germline V gene data show CDR1 as LGHNA and CDR2 as YNFKEQ. Unmatched junction bases numbered 6, after V lost 0 bases and J lost 3 bases. CDR3 length equals 16 residues. The CDR3 DNA follows: TGTGCCAGCAGCCAAGATTTGGCGGGAGGGCTCTACGAGCAGTACTTC. It specifies CASSQDLAGGLYEQYF.

The chain has TRBV4-1 and TRBJ1-4, with 8 bases identical to TRBD1. Germline V gene lookup returns CDR1 MGHRA and CDR2 YSYEKL. J lost 7 bases, V lost 0 bases, and 4 bases had no gene match. CDR3 length: 15 residues. The CDR3 protein is CASSQDGGTGEKLFF. CDR3 nucleotide sequence: TGCGCCAGCAGCCAAGACGGGGGGACAGGTGAAAAACTGTTTTTT.

The V gene is TRBV7-2, the J gene TRBJ2-3; 15 nucleotides align to TRBD2. This CDR3 is built from 19 residues. J gave up 6 bases and V 4 bases, and 14 bases lay outside the gene matches. CDR1 SGHTA and CDR2 FQGNSA come from the germline V gene. This CDR3 is CASSSLTLGLAGGGDTQYF. For the CDR3, the DNA is TGTGCCAGCAGCTCCCTAACCCTGGGACTAGCGGGAGGTGGGGATACGCAGTATTTT.

At least ten counts were recorded for this clone. Other nucleotide sequences from this sample produce the same CDR3. The chain uses TRBV4-2 and TRBJ1-1; 7 positions agree with TRBD1. Germline V gene sequence: CDR1 LGHNA, CDR2 YNFKEQ. The CDR3 consists of 15 residues. V lost 1 base, J lost 4 bases, and 6 bases stayed unmatched. The CDR3 nucleotides are TGTGCCAGCAGCCAAGCTCGGACAGGCGGCACTGAAGCTTTCTTT. As protein: CASSQARTGGTEAFF.

The rearrangement joins TRBV6-5 to TRBJ2-7; TRBD1 aligns across 7 bases. CDR3 length equals 14 residues. Germline V gene lookup returns CDR1 MNHEY and CDR2 SVGAGI. Unmatched junction bases numbered 6, after V lost 6 bases and J lost 1 base. CDR3 coding DNA: TGTGCCAGCAGCCGGGACAGAAGTTCCTACGAGCAGTACTTC. Its translation is CASSRDRSSYEQYF.

This clone has just one count. The rearrangement links TRBV29-1 to TRBJ1-1; 11 bases are shared with TRBD1. The CDR3 consists of 12 residues. CDR1 is SQVTM and CDR2 is ANQGSEA in the germline V gene. Germline trimming cut 7 bases from V and 4 bases from J; bases unmatched to any gene: 2. This chain's CDR3 is CSAGQGGTEAFF. The CDR3 nucleotides read TGCAGCGCGGGACAGGGGGGCACTGAAGCTTTCTTT.

The rearrangement links TRBV18 to TRBJ2-1; TRBD1 matches at 10 bases. Trimming removed 1 base from V and 8 bases from J; junction bases left unmatched: 8. Germline V lookup: CDR1 KGHSH, CDR2 LQKENI. The CDR3 runs to 16 residues. As DNA, the CDR3 is TGTGCCAGCTCACCACGTGGGACAGGGGTGAGGGATGAGCAGTTCTTC. Translation: CASSPRGTGVRDEQFF.

The V and J genes are TRBV14 and TRBJ2-7; no definite D call. V lost 1 base, J lost 3 bases, and 13 bases lay in between. CDR1 is SGHDN and CDR2 is FVKESK in the germline V gene. The CDR3 is 15 amino acids. CDR3 DNA: TGTGCCAGCAGCCAAGGTTTGACTCTCAGCTACGAGCAGTACTTC. Amino acids: CASSQGLTLSYEQYF.

The chain uses TRBV6-5 and TRBJ2-1; weak D call: TRBD2 (6 bases). The CDR3 consists of 13 residues. With 7 bases removed from V and 4 bases from J, the gap between germline ends came to 11 bases. Germline V gene sequence: CDR1 MNHEY, CDR2 SVGAGI. The CDR3: CASIGGIYNEQFF. CDR3 nucleotides: TGTGCCAGCATTGGCGGGATATACAATGAGCAGTTCTTC.

V gene TRBV5-1 combines with J gene TRBJ2-1; tentative D call: TRBD2 (5 bases). The V gene's germline CDR1 is SGHRS and CDR2 YFSETQ. The CDR3 is 14 amino acids. Trimming cost V 0 bases and J 2 bases, with 6 bases left between them. The CDR3 bases are TGCGCCAGCAGCTTGGCCGGGGCCTACAATGAGCAGTTCTTC. Translating it yields CASSLAGAYNEQFF.

This clone appeared once. The genes are TRBV28 and TRBJ2-5; TRBD2 might be the D (5 bases). There are 16 residues in the CDR3. Deletions cut 6 bases from V and 7 bases from J, with 24 bases between. The germline V gene encodes CDR1 MDHEN and CDR2 SYDVKM. The CDR3 loop reads CASSLGGVRARGTQYF. The CDR3 DNA sequence: TGTGCCAGCAGCCTGGGTGGTGTGAGGGCCCGTGGGACCCAGTACTTC.

This clone appeared a single time. V usage is TRBV5-1 and J usage is TRBJ2-2, with a tentative D call TRBD2 (5 bases). The CDR3 contains 14 residues. V gave up 0 bases and J gave up 6 bases, with 9 bases separating them. The V gene's germline CDR1 is SGHRS and CDR2 YFSETQ. The CDR3: CASSLGGEAGELFF. As DNA, the CDR3 is TGCGCCAGCAGCTTGGGGGGAGAGGCCGGGGAGCTGTTTTTT.